A selection of T cell receptor beta chains follows, all from one sample in a study of regulatory T cells in long-lasting Graves disease. TCRdb reprocessed the multiplex PCR reads via MiXCR and lists one record per CDR3 protein. The repertoire has around 500,000 distinct CDR3 sequences, 13% of them found once; the top ten carry about 9.1%. The same sample was also used in a study of T cells in Graves' hyperthyroidism and ophthalmopathy.

This material consisted of peripheral blood mononuclear cells (PBMCs), taken at new diagnosis, from a patient treated with antithyroid drugs. All receptors come from a man aged 25-45 years with Graves disease. Both conserved end residues are part of each CDR3. A D gene is named only where the DNA matches it firmly. Expanded clones get a size class; other rows say once, few or many, or leave the size out.

D gene,J gene,clone size,V gene,CDR3 DNA,CDR3 protein
TRBD2,TRBJ2-2,many,TRBV19,TGTGCCAGTCGGACTAGCGGGAGCGCCGGGGAGCTGTTTTTT,CASRTSGSAGELFF
NA,TRBJ2-4,few,TRBV7-9,TGTGCCAGCAGCTTATTGGTCAACCGCAAAAACATTCAGTACTTC,CASSLLVNRKNIQYF
TRBD2,TRBJ2-6,many,TRBV7-2,TGTGCCAGCAGCCTCCTGCCAGCGGGACTCTCTGGGGCCAACGTCCTGACTTTC,CASSLLPAGLSGANVLTF
NA,TRBJ2-2,many,TRBV20-1,TGCAGTGCTAGGGACGGGACACCAACCGGGGAGCTGTTTTTT,CSARDGTPTGELFF
TRBD1,TRBJ1-2,few,TRBV5-5,TGTGCCAGCAGCGAAACTCCCGGACAGGGGAACTATGGCTACACCTTC,CASSETPGQGNYGYTF
NA,TRBJ2-7,NA,TRBV9,TGTGCCAGCGGGACCCGGGGAGCAACAACTAACGAGCAGTACTTC,CASGTRGATTNEQYF
NA,TRBJ2-1,many,TRBV27,TGTGCCAGCAGTTTAACGGGTATCTCCAATGAGCAGTTCTTC,CASSLTGISNEQFF
TRBD2,TRBJ2-3,many,TRBV9,TGTGCCAGCAGCCCCCGGGGGGATGGAGATACGCAGTATTTT,CASSPRGDGDTQYF
TRBD2,TRBJ2-1,many,TRBV6-1,TGTGCCAGCAGTCCTATAGCGGGAGTTAATGAGCAGTTCTTC,CASSPIAGVNEQFF
TRBD2,TRBJ2-7,many,TRBV6-1,TGTGCCAGCAAACGACAAAGAGAACTAGCGGGCAGCAACCCCAGCTACGAGCAGTACTTC,CASKRQRELAGSNPSYEQYF
TRBD2,TRBJ2-7,many,TRBV12-3/TRBV12-4,TGTGCCAGCAGTCCGGGACTAGCGGGGGGGGGCGAGCAGTACTTC,CASSPGLAGGGEQYF
TRBD2,TRBJ2-1,many,TRBV7-2,TGTGCCAGCAGCAAGTCCCTTTATAGCGGGAGACTTAATGAGCAGTTCTTC,CASSKSLYSGRLNEQFF
NA,TRBJ1-2,few,TRBV29-1,TGCAGCGTTGTCGACGGATCTAACTATGGCTACACCTTC,CSVVDGSNYGYTF
NA,TRBJ2-7,many,TRBV5-1,TGCGCCAGCAGCTTGGAAGGGGATACCTACGAGCAGTACTTC,CASSLEGDTYEQYF
NA,TRBJ2-7,NA,TRBV9,TGTGCCAGCAGCTCCGGTTCCAGGGAAAGCAGCGAGCAGTACTTC,CASSSGSRESSEQYF
NA,TRBJ1-2,many,TRBV7-8,TGTGCCAGCAGCGTGAGGGCCAGCCGGGGCTATGGCTACACCTTC,CASSVRASRGYGYTF
TRBD1,TRBJ2-4,NA,TRBV6-1,TGTGCCAGCAGCCGTGACAGGGCACGAGCCAAAAACATTCAGTACTTC,CASSRDRARAKNIQYF
TRBD2,TRBJ2-1,many,TRBV12-3/TRBV12-4,TGTGCCAGCAGTTTAATCCGCCTAGCGGGGGGGAATGAGCAGTTCTTC,CASSLIRLAGGNEQFF
NA,TRBJ1-6,many,TRBV11-2,TGTGCCAGCGGGGGATTGGGGGACACTTACTCGTTGGATTCACCCCTCCACTTT,CASGGLGDTYSLDSPLHF
TRBD1,TRBJ2-1,many,TRBV5-1,TGTGCCAGCAGCTCCCGGGCAGGGGGACCGAGCTCCTACAATGAGCAGTTCTTC,CASSSRAGGPSSYNEQFF
TRBD2,TRBJ2-1,many,TRBV12-3/TRBV12-4,TGTGCCAGCAGTCCCCTAGCGGGAGGGAGATCCTACAATGAGCAGTTCTTC,CASSPLAGGRSYNEQFF
NA,TRBJ2-1,NA,TRBV10-1,TGCGCCAGCAGTGAATACCGTTACAATGAGCAGTTCTTC,CASSEYRYNEQFF